This entry lists 12 T cell receptor beta chains sequenced from one sample in a study of blood T cell repertoires in COVID-19. TCRdb keeps only in-frame clones here, not all; method: immunoSEQ multiplex PCR. The table lists about 97,000 clones, approximately 89% of them singletons, with 20% in the top ten. What was sequenced was peripheral blood. All receptors derive from a human donor in a cohort sampled during active COVID-19.

This clone has only one observation. This chain links TRBV3-1 (or the pseudogene TRBV3-2) with TRBJ1-1; no definite D call. The CDR3 runs to 16 residues. Germline V lookup: CDR1 LGHDT, CDR2 YNNKEL (reference sequence). The V end lost 2 bases, the J end lost 1 base, and 14 bases lay between the germline ends. DNA for the CDR3: TGTGCCAGCAGCCAAAGCCAACTAACACCGAACACTGAAGCTTTCTTT. This encodes CASSQSQLTPNTEAFF.

This chain uses TRBV10-3 with TRBJ2-7; D remains ambiguous. Trimming pared 7 bases from V and 5 bases from J, leaving 15 bases between. CDR1 ENHRY and CDR2 SYGVKD come from the germline V gene. CDR3 size: 13 residues. The chain's CDR3 is CAIKEPQRNEQYF. CDR3 in DNA: TGTGCCATCAAGGAACCGCAGAGGAACGAGCAGTACTTC.

V and J are TRBV7-7 and TRBJ2-5; the match to TRBD2 covers 10 bases. The CDR3 has 16 amino acids. With 1 base clipped from V and 5 bases from J, the junction kept 7 bases outside the gene matches. Germline loops: CDR1 SSHAT, CDR2 FNYEAQ (reference sequence). The CDR3: CASSLGVAGGLETQYF. The CDR3 DNA reads TGTGCCAGCAGCTTAGGGGTAGCGGGAGGACTGGAGACCCAGTACTTC.

The rearrangement joins TRBV4-1 to TRBJ2-3; TRBD2 matches 8 bases. The length of the CDR3 is 17 residues. CDR1 and CDR2 from the germline V gene are MGHRA and YSYEKL. V was pared by 4 bases and J by 3 bases, with 12 bases of the junction left unmatched. In DNA form, the CDR3 reads TGCGCCAGCAGCCCCCAAGAACTAGCGGACCTAACAGATACGCAGTATTTT. Its translation is CASSPQELADLTDTQYF.

This clone was detected a few times. The chain is built from TRBV27 and TRBJ2-7, with D possibly being TRBD2 (5 bases). The CDR3 is 11 residues long. From germline, CDR1 is MNHEY and CDR2 SMNVEV (reference sequence). Trimming left V 11 bases short and J 4 bases short, with 12 bases between. Here the CDR3 reads CACRGRYEQYF. The CDR3 DNA is TGTGCCTGTCGAGGGCGTTACGAGCAGTACTTC.

The chain joins TRBV10-3 to TRBJ2-1; 8 positions match TRBD2. This CDR3 region has 16 residues. Trimming at V came to 3 bases and at J to 1 base, leaving 5 bases not matched to a gene. CDR1 and CDR2 (germline): ENHRY, SYGVKD. CDR3 bases: TGTGCCATCAGTGAATTGGGACTAGGGTCCTACAATGAGCAGTTCTTC. Translating it yields CAISELGLGSYNEQFF.

The V and J genes are TRBV7-6 and TRBJ2-2, with D possibly being TRBD2 (6 bases). The CDR3 sequence is 18 residues long. V lost 3 bases and J lost 2, with 19 bases in between. In germline, CDR1 is SGHVS, CDR2 FNYEAQ. The CDR3 is CASSLELAPPLNTGELFF. The CDR3 bases are TGTGCCAGCAGCTTGGAACTAGCCCCACCCTTAAACACCGGGGAGCTGTTTTTT.

CDR3: CASSMWLAIEQYF. The CDR3 DNA is TGTGCCAGTAGTATGTGGCTGGCAATCGAGCAGTACTTC. The chain has TRBV19 and TRBJ2-7; no firm D call. Trimming cost V 3 bases and J 6 bases, with 12 bases left between them. Germline V gene data show CDR1 as LNHDA and CDR2 as SQIVND (reference sequence). The CDR3 has 13 amino acids.

The chain couples TRBV9 to TRBJ2-2, with 9 bases identical to TRBD2. There are 16 residues in the CDR3. Unmatched junction bases numbered 5, after V lost 1 base and J lost 4 bases. CDR1 SGDLS and CDR2 YYNGEE come from the germline V gene. The CDR3 DNA is TGTGCCAGCAGCGTAAGGGCGGGAGGGCCCACCGGGGAGCTGTTTTTT. It codes for CASSVRAGGPTGELFF.

The gene calls are TRBV24-1 and TRBJ2-1; tentatively, D is TRBD2 (6 bases). The V and J ends lost 5 bases and 0 bases respectively, with 16 bases between them. This CDR3 comprises 17 residues. CDR1 is KGHDR and CDR2 is SFDVKD in the germline V gene. Here the CDR3 DNA reads TGTGCCACCAGTGCTCGGGCGGGGCCTCACTCCTACAATGAGCAGTTCTTC. Residues: CATSARAGPHSYNEQFF.

The chain carries TRBV9 and TRBJ2-3, with D tentatively TRBD2 (6 bases). Trimming cost V 0 bases and J 2 bases, with 13 bases left between them. This CDR3 has 16 residues. Germline values: CDR1 SGDLS, CDR2 YYNGEE. The CDR3 DNA reads TGTGCCAGCAGCGTAGCTGGTGCGGACTACACAGATACGCAGTATTTT. Protein product: CASSVAGADYTDTQYF.

The chain's CDR3 is CASSQQAYQETQYF. The CDR3 nucleotides are TGTGCCAGTAGTCAACAGGCGTACCAAGAGACCCAGTACTTC. The chain recombines TRBV19 with TRBJ2-5; D is possibly TRBD1 (5 bases). CDR3 size: 14 residues. Per germline, CDR1 LNHDA and CDR2 SQIVND (reference sequence). Trimming took off 5 bases at V and 0 bases at J, with 10 bases between the two ends. Full variable domain (remainder filled in from reference TRBV19 and TRBJ2-5): DGGITQSPKYLFRKEGQNVTLSCEQNLNHDAMYWYRQDPGQGLRLIYYSQIVNDFQKGDIAEGYSVSREKKESFPLTVTSAQKNPTAFYLCASSQQAYQETQYFGPGTRLLVL.